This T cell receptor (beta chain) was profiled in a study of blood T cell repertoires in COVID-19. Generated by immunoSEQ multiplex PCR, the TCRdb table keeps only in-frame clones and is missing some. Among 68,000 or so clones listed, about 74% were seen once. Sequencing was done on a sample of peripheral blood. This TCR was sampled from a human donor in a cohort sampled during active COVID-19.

Here the CDR3 reads CASSLSGTSGSYEQYF. CDR3 DNA: TGTGCCAGCAGTTTATCTGGGACTAGCGGGAGCTACGAGCAGTACTTC. The chain combines TRBV28 with TRBJ2-7, with 14 bases fitting TRBD2. After removal of 1 base from V and 3 bases from J, the junction contained 2 bases not matched to a gene. The germline V gene encodes CDR1 MDHEN and CDR2 SYDVKM. The CDR3 has 16 amino acids.